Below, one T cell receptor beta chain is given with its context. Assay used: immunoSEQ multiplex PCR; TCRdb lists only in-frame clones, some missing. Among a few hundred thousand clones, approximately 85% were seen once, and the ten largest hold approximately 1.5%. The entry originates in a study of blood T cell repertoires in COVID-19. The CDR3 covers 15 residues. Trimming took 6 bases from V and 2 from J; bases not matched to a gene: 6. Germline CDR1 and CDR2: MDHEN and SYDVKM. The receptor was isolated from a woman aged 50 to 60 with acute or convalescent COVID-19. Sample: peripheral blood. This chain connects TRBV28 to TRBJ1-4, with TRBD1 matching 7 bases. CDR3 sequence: CASRKSQGTNEKLFF. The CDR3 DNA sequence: TGTGCCAGCAGAAAATCACAGGGGACTAATGAAAAACTGTTTTTT.